Presented here are 20 T cell receptor beta chains from one specimen sequenced in a study of T cell clonality in common variable immunodeficiency. General study results and limits: Common variable immunodeficiency TCR beta sequences reportedly had fewer deletions and N-nucleotide insertions.

The antigens of these receptors remain unknown. Using immunoSEQ multiplex PCR, the repertoire was profiled, and TCRdb retains in-frame clones only, with some absent. The sample presents 15,000 to 25,000 clones, none singletons. Sequenced sample: peripheral blood mononuclear cells. The source of these receptors is a human donor with common variable immunodeficiency.

With regard to this clone: The observed sequence ends 3 residues before the CDR3 terminus, with the missing tail filled in from the germline J gene. The genes are TRBV7-2 and TRBJ2-1; D might be TRBD1 (5 bases). Germline V gives CDR1 SGHTA, CDR2 FQGNSA. The V gene lost 5 bases and the J gene lost 8 bases, with 13 bases spanning the gap. The CDR3 length is 13 residues. CDR3 sequence reads: CASSRQNRYEQFF. Incomplete CDR3 DNA: TGTGCCAGCAGCCGACAAAACAGGTATGAG.

The table lists this clone with a few counts. The read comes to an end 3 residues before the CDR3 does, leaving the germline J gene to fill in the end. The V and J genes are TRBV30 and TRBJ1-2; 8 positions agree with TRBD1. The germline CDR1 and CDR2 sequences are GTSNPN and SVGIG (reference sequence). Trimming took 8 bases from V and 5 from J; bases not matched to a gene: 4. This CDR3 has 11 amino acids. This CDR3 is CARDRGYGYTF. The covered CDR3 bases are TGTGCCCGAGACAGGGGATATGGC. The full variable domain, completed using reference TRBV30 and TRBJ1-2, is SQTIHQWPATLVQPVGSPLSLECTVEGTSNPNLYWYRQAAGRGLQLLFYSVGIGQISSEVPQNLSASRPQDRQFILSSKKLLLSDSGFYLCARDRGYGYTFGSGTRLTVV.

As to this clone: Read coverage stops 3 residues before the CDR3 terminus; the germline J gene supplies the remainder. The genes are TRBV14 and TRBJ2-5; D uncertain. Trimming removed 3 bases from V and 3 bases from J, with 2 bases in between. Germline values: CDR1 SGHDN, CDR2 FVKESK. The CDR3 extends over 11 amino acids. CDR3 region: CASSHEETQYF. The covered CDR3 bases are TGTGCCAGCAGCCACGAAGAGACC.

Turning to this clone: The observed sequence ends 3 residues before the CDR3 terminus, with the missing tail filled in from the germline J gene. This chain uses TRBV7-3 with TRBJ2-7; TRBD2 is a possible D gene (6 bases). The germline gives CDR1 SGHTA, CDR2 FQGTGA. With 2 bases removed from V and 6 bases from J, the gap between germline ends came to 11 bases. The CDR3 consists of 13 residues. CDR3 bases read: TGTGCCAGCAGCTTAGGAGGGACTCTCGAG. Its protein is CASSLGGTLE. The whole CDR3 is CASSLGGTLEQYF.

This clone came up a few times. The read stops 3 residues short of the end of the CDR3; the missing end is completed from the germline J gene. The rearrangement uses TRBV6-1 and TRBJ1-3, with D unclear. V lost 2 bases, J lost 0 bases, and 11 bases lay in between. CDR3 length equals 16 residues. Germline CDR1 MNHNS, CDR2 SASEGT. The chain's CDR3 is CASSELSVVSGNTIYF. CDR3 bases read: TGTGCCAGCAGTGAATTGTCAGTTGTCTCTGGAAACACC.

This clone appeared a few times. The CDR3 bases that were read are TGTGCCAGCAGTCCCAGGGGTTCCTACGAG. This gives the protein CASSPRGSYE. The whole CDR3 reads CASSPRGSYEQYF. The chain carries TRBV7-3 and TRBJ2-7; TRBD1 is a possible D gene (6 bases). The read halts 3 residues ahead of the CDR3 end, with the missing end drawn from the germline J gene. The CDR3 is 13 amino acids. Germline CDR1 reads SGHTA; CDR2 reads FQGTGA. V was cut by 6 bases and J by 1 base, with 10 bases left in between.

The CDR3 sequence is CAWSGMGLAGSSYEQYF. Incomplete CDR3 DNA: TGTGCCTGGAGTGGTATGGGTCTAGCGGGAAGCTCCTACGAG. The J gene is TRBJ2-7, the V gene TRBV30; 9 nucleotides match TRBD2. The read comes to an end 3 residues before the CDR3 does, leaving the germline J gene to fill in the end. The CDR3 length is 17 residues. Germline V gene sequence: CDR1 GTSNPN, CDR2 SVGIG (reference sequence). Trimming took 1 base from V and 0 from J; bases not matched to a gene: 10.

This clone was observed a handful of times. The sequenced part of the CDR3 DNA is TGTGCCAGTGGACTAGCGGGGGCTGATACG. It codes for CASGLAGADT. The whole CDR3 reads CASGLAGADTQYF. The chain is built from TRBV7-9 and TRBJ2-3; TRBD2 matches at 13 bases. The CDR3 goes on 3 residues after the read ends, and that part is filled in from the germline J gene. The germline gives CDR1 SEHNR, CDR2 FQNEAQ (reference sequence). The CDR3 is made up of 13 amino acids. Trimming took 9 bases from V and 6 from J; bases not matched to a gene: 3.

As concerns this clone: The read stops 3 residues short of the end of the CDR3; the missing end is completed from the germline J gene. The chain has TRBV13 and TRBJ2-3, with TRBD2 matching 7 bases. CDR1 is PRHDT and CDR2 is FYEKMQ in the germline V gene (reference sequence). The CDR3 contains 16 residues. V trimming: 1 base; J trimming: 4 bases; junction bases outside the gene matches: 8. CDR3 DNA (partial): TGTGCCAGCAGCTTAGTTCGAGCGGGATGGTCAGATACG. Its translation is CASSLVRAGWSDT. Given in full, the CDR3 is CASSLVRAGWSDTQYF.

This clone has just a few counts. The missing CDR3 end, 3 residues past where the read stops, is filled in from the germline J gene. The V gene is TRBV5-1, the J gene TRBJ2-7, with D perhaps matching TRBD1 (5 bases). The length of the CDR3 is 12 residues. V dropped 4 bases and J dropped 3 bases, with 8 bases sitting between them. CDR1 SGHRS and CDR2 YFSETQ come from the germline V gene. CDR3 loop: CASSPDNYEQYF. The covered CDR3 bases are TGCGCCAGCAGCCCGGACAACTACGAG.

This clone has more than one count but fewer than ten. Sequencing ends 3 residues short of the CDR3 end; the germline J gene provides the rest. The chain links TRBV5-4 to TRBJ2-7; tentatively, D is TRBD2 (6 bases). With 2 bases removed from V and 4 bases from J, the gap between germline ends came to 13 bases. From germline, CDR1 is SGHNT and CDR2 YYREEE (reference sequence). The CDR3 has 14 amino acids. CDR3 protein: CASSFSRRGYEQYF. The DNA read from the CDR3 is TGTGCCAGCAGCTTTAGTAGGAGGGGATACGAG.

This clone was seen a handful of times. Coverage ceases 3 residues before the CDR3 finishes, and the germline J gene fills in the end. The chain combines TRBV18 with TRBJ1-2, with D possibly being TRBD1 (6 bases). Germline loops: CDR1 KGHSH, CDR2 LQKENI. CDR3 length: 14 amino acids. Trimming removed 3 bases from V and 6 bases from J, with 14 bases in between. The CDR3 region is CASSPDTQGNGYTF. CDR3 DNA, as far as it was read: TGTGCCAGCTCACCCGACACTCAGGGGAATGGC.

This clone was observed a handful of times. The sequenced CDR3 bases are TGTGCCAGTAGTACGATCCCGGGACAGGGGCGCTACGAG. Translation: CASSTIPGQGRYE. The CDR3 reads in full as CASSTIPGQGRYEQYF. The rearrangement links TRBV19 to TRBJ2-7, with TRBD1 matching over 10 bases. Sequencing ends 3 residues short of the CDR3 end; the germline J gene provides the rest. Germline V gene lookup returns CDR1 LNHDA and CDR2 SQIVND (reference sequence). J lost 3 bases, V lost 4 bases, and 9 bases had no gene match. CDR3 length equals 16 residues.

There are many counts of this clone. The sequence runs out 3 residues before the end of the CDR3; the remainder is reconstructed from the germline J gene. The chain has TRBV29-1 and TRBJ1-2, with 9 bases aligning to TRBD1. V trimming: 4 bases; J trimming: 3 bases; junction bases outside the gene matches: 6. Germline CDR1 and CDR2: SQVTM and ANQGSEA. The length of the CDR3 is 14 residues. The chain's CDR3 is CSVGTGASYYGYTF. The sequenced part of the CDR3 DNA is TGCAGCGTTGGGACAGGGGCGTCATACTATGGC.

Points on this clone: The sequenced fragment ends 3 residues before the CDR3 boundary, so the rest is inferred from the germline J gene. The rearrangement uses TRBV2 and TRBJ2-3, with D unclear. Germline V gene data show CDR1 as SNHLY and CDR2 as FYNNEI. Trimming left V 3 bases short and J 2 bases short, with 9 bases between. CDR3 length: 14 amino acids. The CDR3 is CASSDNRYTDTQYF. CDR3 bases read: TGTGCCAGCAGTGATAACAGATACACAGATACG. Variable domain in full (rest from reference TRBV2 and TRBJ2-3): EPEVTQTPSHQVTQMGQEVILRCVPISNHLYFYWYRQILGQKVEFLVSFYNNEISEKSEIFDDQFSVERPDGSNFTLKIRSTKLEDSAMYFCASSDNRYTDTQYFGPGTRLTVL.

A remark on this clone: Read sequence stops 3 residues before the CDR3 end, and the germline J gene provides the missing end. The chain employs TRBV19 and TRBJ2-1, with D possibly being TRBD1 (6 bases). Trimming left V 6 bases short and J 3 bases short, with 9 bases between. Germline V gene lookup returns CDR1 LNHDA and CDR2 SQIVND (reference sequence). CDR3 length equals 13 residues. CDR3 protein: CASSLGGYNEQFF. CDR3 DNA, as far as it was read: TGTGCCAGTAGCTTAGGGGGCTACAATGAG. Filled out from reference TRBV19 and TRBJ2-1, the complete variable domain reads DGGITQSPKYLFRKEGQNVTLSCEQNLNHDAMYWYRQDPGQGLRLIYYSQIVNDFQKGDIAEGYSVSREKKESFPLTVTSAQKNPTAFYLCASSLGGYNEQFFGPGTRLTVL.

This clone has only a few counts. Coverage ceases 3 residues before the CDR3 finishes, and the germline J gene fills in the end. This chain links TRBV7-9 with TRBJ1-1; D might be TRBD1 (5 bases). V shed 6 bases and J shed 5 bases, with 16 bases lying between them. The germline V gene encodes CDR1 SEHNR and CDR2 FQNEAQ (reference sequence). This CDR3 contains 14 residues. The CDR3 bases that were read are TGTGCCAGCAGGCACAGGATTGTAGGAACTGAA. It translates to CASRHRIVGTE. The full CDR3 sequence reads CASRHRIVGTEAFF.

This clone was counted many times. With the read ending 3 residues before the CDR3 end, the germline J gene is used to fill in that end. V gene TRBV10-3 combines with J gene TRBJ2-1, with TRBD2 matching 7 bases. The V and J ends lost 4 bases and 0 bases, in that order; junction bases with no gene match: 3. The CDR3 is 15 residues long. The germline gives CDR1 ENHRY, CDR2 SYGVKD. The sequenced part of the CDR3 DNA is TGTGCCATCAGTGGTGGGGGGGGCTCCTACAATGAG. Residues: CAISGGGGSYNE. The full CDR3 is CAISGGGGSYNEQFF.

With regard to this clone: The sequenced fragment ends 3 residues before the CDR3 boundary, so the rest is inferred from the germline J gene. This chain links TRBV19 with TRBJ2-7, with D possibly TRBD2 on 5 matching bases. Germline assignment: CDR1 LNHDA and CDR2 SQIVND (reference sequence). The CDR3 spans 11 residues. The V gene lost 8 bases and the J gene lost 3 bases, with 8 bases spanning the gap. The chain's CDR3 is CASYDYYEQYF. Partial CDR3 DNA: TGTGCCAGTTACGACTACTACGAG.

Concerning this clone: The read comes to an end 3 residues before the CDR3 does, leaving the germline J gene to fill in the end. This chain connects TRBV19 to TRBJ2-7; possibly TRBD1 or TRBD2 for D (7 bases each). CDR1 is LNHDA, CDR2 SQIVND, per germline (reference sequence). The length of the CDR3 is 14 residues. The V end lost 3 bases, the J end lost 2 bases, and 11 bases lay between the germline ends. CDR3: CASSMGGGAYEQYF. CDR3 DNA (partial): TGTGCCAGTAGTATGGGAGGGGGCGCCTACGAG. Variable domain in full (rest from reference TRBV19 and TRBJ2-7): DGGITQSPKYLFRKEGQNVTLSCEQNLNHDAMYWYRQDPGQGLRLIYYSQIVNDFQKGDIAEGYSVSREKKESFPLTVTSAQKNPTAFYLCASSMGGGAYEQYFGPGTRLTVT.